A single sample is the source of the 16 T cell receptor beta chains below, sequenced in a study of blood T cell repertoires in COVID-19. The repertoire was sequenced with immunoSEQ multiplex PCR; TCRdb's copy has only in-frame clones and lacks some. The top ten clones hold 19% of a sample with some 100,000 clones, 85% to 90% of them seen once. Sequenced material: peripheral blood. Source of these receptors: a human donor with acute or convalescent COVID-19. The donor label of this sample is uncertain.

For the CDR3, the DNA is TGTGCCAGCAGCTCGGGAGGAAATCAGCCCCAGCATTTT. Translating gives CASSSGGNQPQHF. This rearrangement joins TRBV5-8 to TRBJ1-5; D remains ambiguous. Germline loops: CDR1 SGHTS, CDR2 YDEGEE. The CDR3 is 13 residues long. Between the trimmed V and J ends, which lost 3 bases and 4 bases, there was a span of 8 bases.

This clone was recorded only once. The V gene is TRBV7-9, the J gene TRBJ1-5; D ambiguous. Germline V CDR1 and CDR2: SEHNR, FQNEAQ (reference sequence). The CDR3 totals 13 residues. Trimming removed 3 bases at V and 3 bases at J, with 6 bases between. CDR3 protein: CASSFDNNQPQHF. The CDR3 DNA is TGTGCCAGCAGCTTCGACAACAATCAGCCCCAGCATTTT.

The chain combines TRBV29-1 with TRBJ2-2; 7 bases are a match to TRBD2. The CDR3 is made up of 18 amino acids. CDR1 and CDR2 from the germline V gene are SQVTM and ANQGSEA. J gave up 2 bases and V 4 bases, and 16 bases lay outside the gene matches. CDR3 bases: TGCAGCGTTGGAAAACCCCTAGGAAGCGGGAAAAACACCGGGGAGCTGTTTTTT. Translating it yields CSVGKPLGSGKNTGELFF.

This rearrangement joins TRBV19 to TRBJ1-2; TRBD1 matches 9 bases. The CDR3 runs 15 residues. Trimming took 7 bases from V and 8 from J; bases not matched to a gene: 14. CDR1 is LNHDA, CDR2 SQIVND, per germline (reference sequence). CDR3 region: CASITNPGQGMGYTF. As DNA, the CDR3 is TGTGCCAGTATAACTAACCCTGGACAGGGGATGGGCTACACCTTC.

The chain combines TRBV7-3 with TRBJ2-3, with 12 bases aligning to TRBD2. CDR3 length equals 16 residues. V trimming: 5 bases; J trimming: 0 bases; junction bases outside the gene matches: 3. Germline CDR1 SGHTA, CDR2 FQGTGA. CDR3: CASSQGTSGSTDTQYF. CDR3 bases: TGTGCCAGCAGCCAGGGGACTAGCGGGAGCACAGATACGCAGTATTTT.

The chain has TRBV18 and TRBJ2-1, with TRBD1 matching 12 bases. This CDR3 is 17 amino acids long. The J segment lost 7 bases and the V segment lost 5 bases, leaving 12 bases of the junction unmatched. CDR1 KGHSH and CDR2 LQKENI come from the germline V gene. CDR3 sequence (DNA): TGTGCCAGCTCAAAGCCTGCGGGACAGGGGGCATGGAATGAGCAGTTCTTC. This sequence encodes CASSKPAGQGAWNEQFF.

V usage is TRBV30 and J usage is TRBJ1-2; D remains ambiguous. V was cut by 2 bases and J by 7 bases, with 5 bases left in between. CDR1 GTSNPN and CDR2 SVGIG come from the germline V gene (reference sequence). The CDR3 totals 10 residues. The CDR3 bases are TGTGCCTGGAGTCCTCCTGGCTACACCTTC. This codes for CAWSPPGYTF.

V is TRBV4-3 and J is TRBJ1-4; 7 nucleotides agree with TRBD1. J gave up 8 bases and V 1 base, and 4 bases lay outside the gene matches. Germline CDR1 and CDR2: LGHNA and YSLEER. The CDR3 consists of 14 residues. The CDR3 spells CASSQGQGGEKLFF. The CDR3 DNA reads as TGCGCCAGCAGCCAAGGACAGGGCGGCGAAAAACTGTTTTTT.

The CDR3 sequence is CASSVDLRGGRDEQYF. Written as DNA, the CDR3 is TGTGCCAGCAGCGTAGACCTTCGGGGGGGACGGGACGAGCAGTACTTC. The chain couples TRBV9 to TRBJ2-7; 8 nucleotides line up with TRBD2. This CDR3 is 16 amino acids long. Per germline, CDR1 SGDLS and CDR2 YYNGEE. The V gene end was trimmed by 0 bases and the J gene end by 5 bases; junction bases not matched to a gene: 10.

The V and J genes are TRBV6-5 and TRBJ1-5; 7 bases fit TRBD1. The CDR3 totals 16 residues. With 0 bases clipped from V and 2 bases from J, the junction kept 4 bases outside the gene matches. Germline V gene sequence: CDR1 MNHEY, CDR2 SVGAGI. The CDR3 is CASSYSITGGNQPQHF. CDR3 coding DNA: TGTGCCAGCAGTTACTCGATAACAGGGGGCAATCAGCCCCAGCATTTT.

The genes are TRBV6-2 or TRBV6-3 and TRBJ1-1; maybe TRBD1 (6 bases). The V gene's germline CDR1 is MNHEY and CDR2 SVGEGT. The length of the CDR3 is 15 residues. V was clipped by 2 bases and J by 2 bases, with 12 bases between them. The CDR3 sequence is CASSYDGGGNTEAFF. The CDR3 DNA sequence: TGTGCCAGCAGTTACGATGGGGGCGGAAACACTGAAGCTTTCTTT.

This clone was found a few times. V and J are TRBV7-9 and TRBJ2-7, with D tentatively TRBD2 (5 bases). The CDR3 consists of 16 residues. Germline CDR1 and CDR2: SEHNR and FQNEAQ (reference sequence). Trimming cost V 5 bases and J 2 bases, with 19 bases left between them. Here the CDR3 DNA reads TGTGCCAGCAGCAGCCAGCCCGGGGATGATACCTACGAGCAGTACTTC. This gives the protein CASSSQPGDDTYEQYF.

The DNA for the CDR3 is TGTGCCAGCATCAGCTTCTTGGGACAAGGGAACACTGAAGCTTTCTTT. Its protein is CASISFLGQGNTEAFF. This chain connects TRBV7-9 to TRBJ1-1, with a possible D match to TRBD1 (6 bases). The V gene's germline CDR1 is SEHNR and CDR2 FQNEAQ (reference sequence). V was clipped by 7 bases and J by 1 base, with 19 bases between them. The CDR3 covers 16 residues.

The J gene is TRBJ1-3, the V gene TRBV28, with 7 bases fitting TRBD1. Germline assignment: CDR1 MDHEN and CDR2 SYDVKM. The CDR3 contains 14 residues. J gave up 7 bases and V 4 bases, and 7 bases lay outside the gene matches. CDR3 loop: CASSSGTDLNTIYF. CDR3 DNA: TGTGCCAGCAGTTCCGGGACAGACCTTAACACCATATATTTT. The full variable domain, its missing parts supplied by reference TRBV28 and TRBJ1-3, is DVKVTQSSRYLVKRTGEKVFLECVQDMDHENMFWYRQDPGLGLRLIYFSYDVKMKEKGDIPEGYSVSREKKERFSLILESASTNQTSMYLCASSSGTDLNTIYFGEGSWLTVV.

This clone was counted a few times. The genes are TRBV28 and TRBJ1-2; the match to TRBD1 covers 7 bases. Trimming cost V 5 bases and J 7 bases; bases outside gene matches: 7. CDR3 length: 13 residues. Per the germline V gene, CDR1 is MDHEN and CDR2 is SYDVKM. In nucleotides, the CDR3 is TGTGCCAGCAGTACCAGGGGGGTGGTTGGCTACACCTTC. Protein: CASSTRGVVGYTF.

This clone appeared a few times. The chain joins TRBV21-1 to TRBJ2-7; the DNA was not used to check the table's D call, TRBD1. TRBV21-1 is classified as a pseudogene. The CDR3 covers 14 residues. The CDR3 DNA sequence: TGTGCCAGCAGCTCATACAGGCGATCCTACGAGCAGTACTTC. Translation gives CASSSYRRSYEQYF.